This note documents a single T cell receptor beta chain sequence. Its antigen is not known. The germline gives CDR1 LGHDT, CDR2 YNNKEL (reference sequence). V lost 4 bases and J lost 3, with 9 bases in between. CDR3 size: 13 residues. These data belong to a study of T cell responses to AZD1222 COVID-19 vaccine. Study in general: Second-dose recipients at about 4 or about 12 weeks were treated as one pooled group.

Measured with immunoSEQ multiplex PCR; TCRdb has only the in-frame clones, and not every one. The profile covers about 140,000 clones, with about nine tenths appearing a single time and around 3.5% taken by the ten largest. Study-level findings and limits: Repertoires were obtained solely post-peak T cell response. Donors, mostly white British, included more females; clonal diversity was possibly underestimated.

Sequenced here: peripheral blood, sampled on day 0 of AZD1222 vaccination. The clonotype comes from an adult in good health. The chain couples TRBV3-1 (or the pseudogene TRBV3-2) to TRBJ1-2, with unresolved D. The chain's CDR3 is CASSLRADYGYTF. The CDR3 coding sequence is TGTGCCAGCAGCCTGAGGGCGGACTATGGCTACACCTTC.